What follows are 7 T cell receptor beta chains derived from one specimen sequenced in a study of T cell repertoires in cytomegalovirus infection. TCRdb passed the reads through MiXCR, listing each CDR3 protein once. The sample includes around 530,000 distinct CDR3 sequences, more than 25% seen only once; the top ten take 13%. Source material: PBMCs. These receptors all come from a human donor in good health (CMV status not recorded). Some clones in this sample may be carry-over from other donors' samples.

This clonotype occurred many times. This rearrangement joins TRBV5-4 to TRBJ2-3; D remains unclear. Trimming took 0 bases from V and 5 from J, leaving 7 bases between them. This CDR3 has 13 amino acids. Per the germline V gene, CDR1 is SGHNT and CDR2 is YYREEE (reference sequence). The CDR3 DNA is TGTGCCAGCAGCTTGGAGAGAGGAGATACGCAGTATTTT. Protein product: CASSLERGDTQYF. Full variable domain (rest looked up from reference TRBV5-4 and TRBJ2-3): ETGVTQSPTHLIKTRGQQVTLRCSSQSGHNTVSWYQQALGQGPQFIFQYYREEENGRGNFPPRFSGLQFPNYSSELNVNALELDDSALYLCASSLERGDTQYFGPGTRLTVL.

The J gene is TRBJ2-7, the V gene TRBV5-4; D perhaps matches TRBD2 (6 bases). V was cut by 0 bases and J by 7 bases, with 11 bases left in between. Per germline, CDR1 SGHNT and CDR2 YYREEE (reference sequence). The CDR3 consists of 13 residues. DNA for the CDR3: TGTGCCAGCAGCTTGGATCCGGCGGGGGAGCAGTACTTC. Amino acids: CASSLDPAGEQYF.

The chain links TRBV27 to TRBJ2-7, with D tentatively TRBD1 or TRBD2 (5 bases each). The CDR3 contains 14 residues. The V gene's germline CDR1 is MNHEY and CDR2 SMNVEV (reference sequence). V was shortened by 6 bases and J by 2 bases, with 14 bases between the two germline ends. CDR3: CASSPRGSTYEQYV. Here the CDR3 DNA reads TGTGCCAGCAGCCCACGGGGCAGCACCTACGAGCAGTACGTC.

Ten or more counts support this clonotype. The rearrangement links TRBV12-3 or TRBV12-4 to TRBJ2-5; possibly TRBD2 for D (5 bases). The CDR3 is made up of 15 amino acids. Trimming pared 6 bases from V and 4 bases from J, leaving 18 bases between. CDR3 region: CASRPSRGSGETQYF. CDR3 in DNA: TGTGCCAGCAGGCCCAGCAGAGGCAGCGGAGAGACCCAGTACTTC.

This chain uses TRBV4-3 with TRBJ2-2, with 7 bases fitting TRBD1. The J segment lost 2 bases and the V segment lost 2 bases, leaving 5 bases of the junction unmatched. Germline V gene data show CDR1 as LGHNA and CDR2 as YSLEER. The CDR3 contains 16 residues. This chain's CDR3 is CASSQSRQGNTGELFF. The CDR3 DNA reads TGCGCCAGCAGCCAATCCCGACAGGGCAACACCGGGGAGCTGTTTTTT.

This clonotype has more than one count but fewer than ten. The DNA of the CDR3 is TGTGCCAGCAGATGGAGGGACACTGAAGCTTTCTTT. This translates into CASRWRDTEAFF. J is TRBJ1-1 and V is TRBV6-6; D ambiguous. V dropped 6 bases and J dropped 3 bases, with 8 bases sitting between them. This CDR3 spans 12 amino acids. Germline V gives CDR1 MNHNY, CDR2 SVGAGI (reference sequence).

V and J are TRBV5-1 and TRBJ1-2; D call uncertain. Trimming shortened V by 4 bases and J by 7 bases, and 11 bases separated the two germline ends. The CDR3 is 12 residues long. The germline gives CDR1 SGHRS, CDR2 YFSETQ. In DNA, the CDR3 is TGCGCCAGCAGCCTGGATCGCCGTGGCTACACCTTC. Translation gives CASSLDRRGYTF. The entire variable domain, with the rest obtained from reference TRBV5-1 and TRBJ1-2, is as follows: KAGVTQTPRYLIKTRGQQVTLSCSPISGHRSVSWYQQTPGQGLQFLFEYFSETQRNKGNFPGRFSGRQFSNSRSEMNVSTLELGDSALYLCASSLDRRGYTFGSGTRLTVV.